A single sample gave rise to the 21 T cell receptor beta chains below, sequenced in a study of blood T cells in healthy people across ages. Sample-barcoded 5' priming and a J-beta primer mix drove a second PCR of about 6 to 12 cycles. TCRdb analysed the 5' RACE reads with MiXCR anew, one entry per CDR3 protein. This sample has roughly 800,000 distinct CDR3 sequences, with roughly 50% found just once. The sequenced sample was blood. The receptors shown here come from a man aged 80 or over in good health.

The count of this clonotype is one. The CDR3 loop is CAISESWGYTF. The CDR3 DNA sequence: TGTGCCATCAGTGAGTCGTGGGGCTACACCTTC. The genes are TRBV10-3 and TRBJ1-2; D not certain. Germline V gives CDR1 ENHRY, CDR2 SYGVKD. Deletions cut 0 bases from V and 8 bases from J, with 4 bases between. The CDR3 has 11 residues.

The gene calls are TRBV29-1 and TRBJ2-1; 8 positions agree with TRBD1. The CDR3 consists of 13 residues. V dropped 8 bases and J dropped 5; count of bases not matched to a gene: 8. The V gene's germline CDR1 is SQVTM and CDR2 ANQGSEA. The CDR3: CSTSRTGNNEQFF. The CDR3 region has the DNA TGCAGCACCAGCAGGACAGGGAACAATGAGCAGTTCTTC.

The rearrangement uses TRBV12-3 or TRBV12-4 and TRBJ2-7, with a weak D call TRBD2 (6 bases). Trimming stripped 2 bases from V and 2 bases from J, with 13 bases between. The CDR3 is 15 amino acids. CDR3 in amino acids: CASSLRGMGPYEQYF. The CDR3 nucleotides read TGTGCCAGCAGTTTACGGGGGATGGGACCCTACGAGCAGTACTTC.

V usage is TRBV20-1 and J usage is TRBJ2-5; 7 positions match TRBD2. There are 14 residues in the CDR3. Losses at the gene ends were 3 bases for V and 1 base for J; bases not matched to a gene: 5. Germline V gene data show CDR1 as DFQATT and CDR2 as SNEGSKA (reference sequence). The CDR3 is CSASPRTSQETQYF. As DNA, the CDR3 is TGCAGTGCTAGTCCGAGGACTAGCCAAGAGACCCAGTACTTC.

The chain recombines TRBV5-1 with TRBJ1-2, with D perhaps matching TRBD1 (6 bases). The CDR3 has 14 residues. The V and J ends lost 3 bases and 7 bases respectively, with 16 bases between them. Germline-derived CDR1 and CDR2 are SGHRS and YFSETQ. CDR3 nucleotides: TGCGCCAGCAGCTCGGCCGGCCAGGGGTGTGGCTACACCTTC. It yields the protein CASSSAGQGCGYTF.

This clonotype was counted a few times. The rearrangement links TRBV4-2 to TRBJ2-1; tentatively, D is TRBD1 (6 bases). Germline V gene sequence: CDR1 LGHNA, CDR2 YNFKEQ. The CDR3 length is 15 residues. Trimming stripped 0 bases from V and 4 bases from J, with 10 bases between. CDR3 bases: TGTGCCAGCAGCCAAGAATTGGGACAATACAATGAGCAGTTCTTC. It codes for CASSQELGQYNEQFF.

The chain couples TRBV6-1 to TRBJ1-2; TRBD1 might be the D (5 bases). The CDR3 spans 13 residues. Germline values: CDR1 MNHNS, CDR2 SASEGT. The V end lost 4 bases, the J end lost 8 bases, and 14 bases lay between the germline ends. CDR3 nucleotide sequence: TGTGCCAGCAGTGCGGCCAGGGATGGAGGCTACACCTTC. Translating it yields CASSAARDGGYTF.

The V and J genes are TRBV10-3 and TRBJ2-6; D is uncertain. The CDR3 spans 18 residues. Trimming shortened V by 0 bases and J by 1 base, and 13 bases separated the two germline ends. Germline CDR1 is ENHRY and CDR2 is SYGVKD. CDR3 sequence: CAISESNYPWSGANVLTF. The CDR3 DNA follows: TGTGCCATCAGTGAGTCGAACTATCCCTGGTCTGGGGCCAACGTCCTGACTTTC.

The chain has TRBV12-3 or TRBV12-4 and TRBJ2-1; 7 bases are a match to TRBD1. J gave up 2 bases and V 7 bases, and 5 bases lay outside the gene matches. The CDR3 extends over 14 amino acids. The chain's CDR3 is CASNNRGTYNEQFF. The CDR3 nucleotides read TGTGCCAGCAATAACAGGGGTACCTACAATGAGCAGTTCTTC.

The genes are TRBV2 and TRBJ2-1; the match to TRBD2 covers 7 bases. The V gene end was trimmed by 7 bases and the J gene end by 2 bases; junction bases not matched to a gene: 8. The CDR3 length is 15 residues. Germline assignment: CDR1 SNHLY and CDR2 FYNNEI. The CDR3 loop reads CASIIGAGAYNEQFF. The CDR3 DNA reads as TGTGCCAGCATCATTGGGGCGGGGGCCTACAATGAGCAGTTCTTC.

A few counts support this clonotype. V usage is TRBV7-9 and J usage is TRBJ2-1; possibly TRBD1 or TRBD2 for D (5 bases each). Germline V gives CDR1 SEHNR, CDR2 FQNEAQ (reference sequence). V shed 5 bases and J shed 9 bases, with 14 bases lying between them. This CDR3 has 13 residues. In nucleotides, the CDR3 is TGTGCCAGCAGCCCCCTTGCGAGGGGTGAGCAGTTCTTC. This sequence encodes CASSPLARGEQFF.

The chain is built from TRBV20-1 and TRBJ1-2, with 9 bases aligning to TRBD1. Germline V gene sequence: CDR1 DFQATT, CDR2 SNEGSKA (reference sequence). The V segment lost 6 bases and the J segment 2 bases; nucleotides outside the gene matches: 4. This CDR3 is built from 13 residues. The CDR3 protein is CSALGQGNYGYTF. CDR3 in DNA: TGCAGTGCCCTCGGACAGGGGAACTATGGCTACACCTTC.

This clonotype turned up a few times. The chain couples TRBV20-1 to TRBJ2-7; 13 bases line up with TRBD2. Germline V gene lookup returns CDR1 DFQATT and CDR2 SNEGSKA (reference sequence). The CDR3 has 15 amino acids. J was trimmed by 4 bases and V by 8 bases; bases with no gene match: 11. The CDR3, as DNA: TGCAGTCCAGGGACTAGCGGGATAGGAGCTTACGAGCAGTACTTC. It encodes CSPGTSGIGAYEQYF.

V and J are TRBV4-1 and TRBJ2-5; no definite D call. The CDR3 is made up of 16 amino acids. V shed 3 bases and J shed 2 bases, with 16 bases lying between them. CDR1 and CDR2 from the germline V gene are MGHRA and YSYEKL. CDR3 nucleotides: TGCGCCAGCAGCCACGGCCCCCAAGCGTGGCAAGAGACCCAGTACTTC. This gives the protein CASSHGPQAWQETQYF.

The sample holds one count of this clonotype. In nucleotides, the CDR3 is TGCAGCGCCCTGGGGGCTAGCTCCTACAATGAGCAGTTCTTC. This translates into CSALGASSYNEQFF. This sequence joins TRBV29-1 and TRBJ2-1; D is possibly TRBD1 (6 bases). The V end was cut by 7 bases, the J end by 0 bases, with 13 bases between. The germline V gene encodes CDR1 SQVTM and CDR2 ANQGSEA. The CDR3 covers 14 residues.

This clonotype was recorded a few times. V and J are TRBV20-1 and TRBJ2-4, with TRBD2 matching over 14 bases. The J call is uncertain, as TRBJ2-5 better fits the DNA end. This CDR3 contains 15 residues. Germline CDR1 and CDR2: DFQATT and SNEGSKA (reference sequence). In nucleotides, the CDR3 is TGCAGTGCTAGGGAGACTAGCGGGAGGGCGGAGACCCAGTACTTC. Its protein product is CSARETSGRAETQYF.

This clonotype was counted only a few times. The rearrangement links TRBV11-2 to TRBJ2-5, with a possible D match to TRBD2 (5 bases). The CDR3 extends over 15 amino acids. Germline CDR1 reads SGHAT; CDR2 reads FQNNGV. V shed 5 bases and J shed 5 bases, with 18 bases lying between them. Here the CDR3 reads CASSRFSGSRETQYF. CDR3 sequence (DNA): TGTGCCAGCAGCCGCTTTTCGGGGAGTAGGGAGACCCAGTACTTC.

Of note for this clonotype: A junction boundary mismatches the germline segment, possibly from a read error. Written as DNA, the CDR3 is TGTGCCAGCAGCTTGGCCATGGGACAGGGCTCCGACGAGCAGTACTTC. Translation: CASSLAMGQGSDEQYF. J is TRBJ2-7 and V is TRBV5-5, with 9 bases lining up with TRBD1. This CDR3 comprises 16 residues. CDR1 and CDR2 (germline): SGHKS, YYEKEE (reference sequence).

The chain uses TRBV20-1 and TRBJ2-7; either TRBD1 or TRBD2 may supply D (6 bases each). The CDR3 spans 13 residues. CDR1 is DFQATT and CDR2 is SNEGSKA in the germline V gene (reference sequence). With 6 bases removed from V and 2 bases from J, the gap between germline ends came to 14 bases. The CDR3 DNA sequence: TGCAGTGCCCCCGGGGGCAGGACCTACGAGCAGTACTTC. Translated: CSAPGGRTYEQYF.

This clonotype was counted between two and nine times. The chain joins TRBV27 to TRBJ2-3; a possible D gene is TRBD2 (6 bases). The CDR3 is 15 amino acids. The V gene's germline CDR1 is MNHEY and CDR2 SMNVEV (reference sequence). The V end was cut by 3 bases, the J end by 1 base, with 11 bases between. The CDR3: CASSFGGMGTDTQYF. DNA for the CDR3: TGTGCCAGCAGTTTTGGCGGGATGGGCACAGATACGCAGTATTTT.

The genes are TRBV20-1 and TRBJ2-3; 9 bases match TRBD1. J was trimmed by 1 base and V by 6 bases; bases with no gene match: 8. The CDR3 consists of 15 residues. Germline-derived CDR1 and CDR2 are DFQATT and SNEGSKA (reference sequence). The CDR3 reads CSAEQGASGTDTQYF. The DNA of the CDR3 is TGCAGTGCGGAACAGGGGGCATCCGGCACAGATACGCAGTATTTT.